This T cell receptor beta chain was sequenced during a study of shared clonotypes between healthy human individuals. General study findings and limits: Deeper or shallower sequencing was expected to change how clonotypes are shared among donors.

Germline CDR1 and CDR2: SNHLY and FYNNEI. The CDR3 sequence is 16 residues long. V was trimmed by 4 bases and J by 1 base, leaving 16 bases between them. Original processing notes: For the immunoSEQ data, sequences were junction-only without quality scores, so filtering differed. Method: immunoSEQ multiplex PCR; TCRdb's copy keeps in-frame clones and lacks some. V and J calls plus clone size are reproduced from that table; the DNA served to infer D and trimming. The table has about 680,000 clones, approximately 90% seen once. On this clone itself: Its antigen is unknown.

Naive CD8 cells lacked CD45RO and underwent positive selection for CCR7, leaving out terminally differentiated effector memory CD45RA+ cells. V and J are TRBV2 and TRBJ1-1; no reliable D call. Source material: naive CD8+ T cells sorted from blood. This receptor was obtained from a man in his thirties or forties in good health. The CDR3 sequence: CASSVHPWPPNTEAFF. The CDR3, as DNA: TGTGCCAGCAGTGTTCACCCCTGGCCCCCGAACACTGAAGCTTTCTTT.